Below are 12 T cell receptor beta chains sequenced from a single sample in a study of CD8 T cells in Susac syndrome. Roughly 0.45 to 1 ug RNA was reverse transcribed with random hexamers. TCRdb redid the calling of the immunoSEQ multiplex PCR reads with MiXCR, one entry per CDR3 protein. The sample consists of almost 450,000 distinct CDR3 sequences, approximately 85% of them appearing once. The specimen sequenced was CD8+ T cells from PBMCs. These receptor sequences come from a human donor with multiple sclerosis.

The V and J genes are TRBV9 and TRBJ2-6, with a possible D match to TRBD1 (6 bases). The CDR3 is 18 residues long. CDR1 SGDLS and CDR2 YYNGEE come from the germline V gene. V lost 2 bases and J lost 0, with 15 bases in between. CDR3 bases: TGTGCCAGCAGCGTGGCCAGGGGAGTCTACTCTGGGGCCAACGTCCTGACTTTC. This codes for CASSVARGVYSGANVLTF.

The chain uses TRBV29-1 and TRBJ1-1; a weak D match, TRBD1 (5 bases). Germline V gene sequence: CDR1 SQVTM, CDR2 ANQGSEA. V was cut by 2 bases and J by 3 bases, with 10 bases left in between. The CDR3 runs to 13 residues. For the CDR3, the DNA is TGCAGCGTTGAAAACGGAGGGGACACTGAAGCTTTCTTT. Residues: CSVENGGDTEAFF.

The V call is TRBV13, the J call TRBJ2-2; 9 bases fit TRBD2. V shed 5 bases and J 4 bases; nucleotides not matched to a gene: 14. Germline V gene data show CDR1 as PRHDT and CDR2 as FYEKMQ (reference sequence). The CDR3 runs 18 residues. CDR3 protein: CASSPRRAGGPGTGELFF. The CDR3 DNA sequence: TGTGCCAGCAGCCCTCGTCGGGCGGGAGGGCCGGGCACCGGGGAGCTGTTTTTT.

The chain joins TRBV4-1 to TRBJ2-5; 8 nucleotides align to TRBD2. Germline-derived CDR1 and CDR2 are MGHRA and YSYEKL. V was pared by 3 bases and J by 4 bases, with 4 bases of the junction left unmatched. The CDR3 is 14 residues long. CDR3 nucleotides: TGCGCCAGCAGCCACTACACTAGCGGAGAGACCCAGTACTTC. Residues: CASSHYTSGETQYF.

DNA of the CDR3: TGTGCCAGCAACCCCGGGACACCTTCCACAGATACGCAGTATTTT. This sequence encodes CASNPGTPSTDTQYF. This chain connects TRBV6-1 to TRBJ2-3; TRBD1 might be the D (6 bases). The germline CDR1 and CDR2 sequences are MNHNS and SASEGT. Deletions cut 7 bases from V and 2 bases from J, with 16 bases between. CDR3 length: 15 amino acids.

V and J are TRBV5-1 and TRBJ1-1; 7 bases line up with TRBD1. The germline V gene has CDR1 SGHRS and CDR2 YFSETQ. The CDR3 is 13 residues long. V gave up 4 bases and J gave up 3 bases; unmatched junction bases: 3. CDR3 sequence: CASSIQGDTEAFF. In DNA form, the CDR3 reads TGCGCCAGCAGCATCCAGGGGGACACTGAAGCTTTCTTT.

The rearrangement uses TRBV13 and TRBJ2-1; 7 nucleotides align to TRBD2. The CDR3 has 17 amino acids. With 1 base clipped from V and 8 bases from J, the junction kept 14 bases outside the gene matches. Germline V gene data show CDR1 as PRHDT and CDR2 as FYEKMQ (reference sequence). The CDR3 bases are TGTGCCAGCAGCTTAGCGGGGGTCGGCGGGAGTTATGATGAGCAGTTCTTC. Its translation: CASSLAGVGGSYDEQFF.

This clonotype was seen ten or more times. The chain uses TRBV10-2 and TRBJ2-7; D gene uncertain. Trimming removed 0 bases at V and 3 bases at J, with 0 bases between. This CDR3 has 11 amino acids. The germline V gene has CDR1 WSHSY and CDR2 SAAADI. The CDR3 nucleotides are TGCGCCAGCAGTGAGTCCTACGAGCAGTACTTC. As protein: CASSESYEQYF.

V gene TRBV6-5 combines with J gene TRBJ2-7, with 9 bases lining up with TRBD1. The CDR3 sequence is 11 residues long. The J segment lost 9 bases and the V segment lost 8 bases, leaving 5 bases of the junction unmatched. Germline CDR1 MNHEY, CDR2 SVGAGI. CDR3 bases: TGTGCCAGCGCCACAGGGGGCGGGCAGTACTTC. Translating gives CASATGGGQYF.

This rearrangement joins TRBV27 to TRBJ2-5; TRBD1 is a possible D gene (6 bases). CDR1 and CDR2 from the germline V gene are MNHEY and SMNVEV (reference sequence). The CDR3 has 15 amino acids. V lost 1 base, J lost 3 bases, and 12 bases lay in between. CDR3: CASSLWAGAEETQYF. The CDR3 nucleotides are TGTGCCAGCAGTTTATGGGCAGGGGCCGAAGAGACCCAGTACTTC.

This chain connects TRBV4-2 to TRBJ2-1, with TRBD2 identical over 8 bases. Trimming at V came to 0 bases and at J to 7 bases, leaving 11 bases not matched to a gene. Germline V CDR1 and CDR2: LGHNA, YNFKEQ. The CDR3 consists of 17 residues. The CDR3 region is CASSQEDGEAGVNEQFF. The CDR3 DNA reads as TGTGCCAGCAGCCAAGAAGACGGGGAAGCGGGGGTTAATGAGCAGTTCTTC.

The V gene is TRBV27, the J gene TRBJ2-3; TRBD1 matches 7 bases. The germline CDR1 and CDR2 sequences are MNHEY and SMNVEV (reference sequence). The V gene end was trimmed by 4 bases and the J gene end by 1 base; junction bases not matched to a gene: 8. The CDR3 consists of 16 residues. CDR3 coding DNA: TGTGCCAGCAGTTCGTACAGGGGAGAAGGCACAGATACGCAGTATTTT. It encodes CASSSYRGEGTDTQYF.